The 10 T cell receptor beta chains listed next were all sequenced from one sample in a study of blood T cells in healthy people across ages. Next came a second PCR, run for about 6 to 12 cycles, which used a sample-barcoded 5' primer along with a J-beta primer mix. From the 5' RACE reads, TCRdb called clonotypes with MiXCR, one entry per CDR3 protein. The table includes approximately 1,700,000 distinct CDR3 sequences, roughly two fifths detected once. Specimen: blood. The source of these receptors is a human donor in good health.

This chain joins TRBV29-1 and TRBJ2-3; 8 bases are shared with TRBD2. J lost 1 base, V lost 0 bases, and 6 bases had no gene match. Per the germline V gene, CDR1 is SQVTM and CDR2 is ANQGSEA. CDR3 length: 16 residues. The CDR3 DNA reads TGCAGCGTTGAAGATTTCGCGGGGGGCGGCACAGATACGCAGTATTTT. Its protein product is CSVEDFAGGGTDTQYF.

The V gene is TRBV29-1, the J gene TRBJ2-1; D is possibly TRBD1 (5 bases). The V and J ends lost 1 base and 9 bases respectively, with 19 bases between them. CDR1 and CDR2 from the germline V gene are SQVTM and ANQGSEA. The CDR3 length is 15 residues. The CDR3 DNA is TGCAGCGTTGAAGGGGGTTCAGGGTTAGTAGGTGAGCAGTTCTTC. It specifies CSVEGGSGLVGEQFF.

This clonotype showed up just a few times. The junction departs from germline at one end; a sequencing error may be responsible. This chain uses TRBV7-7 with TRBJ2-5; D may correspond to TRBD1 or TRBD2 (5 bases each). Looked up from germline, CDR1 is SSHAT and CDR2 is FNYEAQ (reference sequence). The CDR3 runs to 15 residues. This CDR3 reads CASSKRGADQETQYF. The DNA for the CDR3 is TGTGCTAGCAGCAAAAGAGGGGCGGATCAAGAGACCCAGTACTTC.

This clonotype was seen many times. This rearrangement joins TRBV7-9 to TRBJ2-7; D may be TRBD1 (5 bases). Germline CDR1 and CDR2: SEHNR and FQNEAQ (reference sequence). Trimming cost V 4 bases and J 3 bases, with 7 bases left between them. This CDR3 contains 12 residues. The CDR3 DNA sequence: TGTGCCAGCAGCTCCAGGGTCTACGAGCAGTACTTC. Translation: CASSSRVYEQYF.

This CDR3 is CASSLGNIPYEQYF. For the CDR3, the DNA is TGTGCCAGCAGCTTAGGGAACATCCCCTACGAGCAGTACTTC. This sequence joins TRBV7-2 and TRBJ2-7, with no clear D. V dropped 1 base and J dropped 2 bases, with 9 bases sitting between them. Germline-derived CDR1 and CDR2 are SGHTA and FQGNSA. The CDR3 loop spans 14 amino acids.

This clonotype was detected a few times. This chain joins TRBV20-1 and TRBJ2-5; D is undetermined. CDR1 is DFQATT, CDR2 SNEGSKA, per germline (reference sequence). There are 14 residues in the CDR3. V shed 6 bases and J shed 4 bases, with 18 bases lying between them. Here the CDR3 DNA reads TGCAGTGCCCCCACGATGGGGTTCGGAGAGACCCAGTACTTC. Its translation: CSAPTMGFGETQYF.

This clonotype was seen ten or more times. In nucleotides, the CDR3 is TGTGCCAGCAGCTTAGGACTATCGGGACAGGGGTACAATGAGCAGTTCTTC. Translating it yields CASSLGLSGQGYNEQFF. The chain recombines TRBV11-2 with TRBJ2-1; 10 positions match TRBD1. Germline V gene lookup returns CDR1 SGHAT and CDR2 FQNNGV. The CDR3 spans 17 residues. J gave up 4 bases and V 1 base, and 7 bases lay outside the gene matches. Complete variable domain (other parts from reference TRBV11-2 and TRBJ2-1): EAGVAQSPRYKIIEKRQSVAFWCNPISGHATLYWYQQILGQGPKLLIQFQNNGVVDDSQLPKDRFSAERLKGVDSTLKIQPAKLEDSAVYLCASSLGLSGQGYNEQFFGPGTRLTVL.

The table lists this clonotype with a few counts. The chain links TRBV25-1 to TRBJ2-7; tentatively, D is TRBD1 (5 bases). CDR3 length: 13 amino acids. Germline CDR1 and CDR2: MGHDK and SYGVNS. V lost 3 bases and J lost 2, with 8 bases in between. The CDR3 sequence is CASSDSGPYEQYF. CDR3 coding DNA: TGTGCCAGCAGTGATTCAGGGCCCTACGAGCAGTACTTC.

The CDR3 loop is CASSLWAGSVRAKNIQYF. CDR3 in DNA: TGTGCCAGCAGTTTATGGGCAGGGAGTGTGAGGGCCAAAAACATTCAGTACTTC. The chain combines TRBV12-3 or TRBV12-4 with TRBJ2-4; the D gene could be TRBD1 or TRBD2 (5 bases each). This CDR3 contains 18 residues. V lost 2 bases to trimming and J lost 1 base, with 18 bases between them.

In this sample, this clonotype turned up a few times. The chain uses TRBV27 and TRBJ2-7, with D perhaps matching TRBD1 (6 bases). V dropped 10 bases and J dropped 3 bases, with 13 bases sitting between them. The germline V gene has CDR1 MNHEY and CDR2 SMNVEV (reference sequence). The CDR3 has 12 amino acids. Here the CDR3 reads CATQGSVYEQYF. CDR3 in DNA: TGTGCCACGCAGGGGTCTGTCTACGAGCAGTACTTC.